This is a list of T cell receptor beta chains from one sample in a study of cytomegalovirus exposure and HLA in healthy donors. Only in-frame clones appear in the TCRdb table, and some are missing; sequencing was by immunoSEQ multiplex PCR. The sample includes some 76,000 clones, roughly 70% of them seen just once. Sequenced: PBMCs. The receptors come from a man in his 60s in good health and CMV-seropositive. CDR3s include the opening cysteine and the closing phenylalanine or tryptophan.

V gene,J gene,CDR3 protein
TRBV27,TRBJ2-7,CASSLKEQGPYEQYF
TRBV27,TRBJ2-7,CASSPPPPREQYF
TRBV5-6,TRBJ2-5,CASSFNRGKSYETQYF
TRBV7-9,TRBJ2-1,CASSSQGASYNEQFF
TRBV7-8,TRBJ1-2,CASSPEGTGVGYTF
TRBV4-3,TRBJ1-2,CASSQAAGNYGYTF
TRBV5-8,TRBJ2-3,CASSLVGRSDTQYF
TRBV5-4,TRBJ2-5,CASSWGLAGGAGETQYF
TRBV6-6,TRBJ2-7,CASSRGQGYEQYF
TRBV4-1,TRBJ1-1,CASSQENNGYTEAFF
TRBV6-5,TRBJ2-7,CASSGTSGSYEQYF
TRBV7-2,TRBJ1-2,CASSSRRDSSAYGYTF